The text below deals with one T cell receptor beta chain. The data stem from a study of immune characterization of retroperitoneal liposarcoma. TCRdb re-derived calls from the PCR reads in MiXCR, one entry per CDR3 protein. The sample lists more than 15,000 distinct CDR3 sequences, 35% to 45% occurring once. Germline values: CDR1 MNHNS, CDR2 SASEGT. V lost 6 bases and J 2 bases, leaving 7 bases between the germline ends. This CDR3 comprises 12 residues. Sequencing was done on a sample of blood. The receptor's source is a male donor with retroperitoneal liposarcoma. The chain links TRBV6-1 to TRBJ2-5; no firm D call. This CDR3 reads CASSPQQETQYF. The CDR3 DNA sequence: TGTGCCAGCAGCCCACAACAAGAGACCCAGTACTTC.